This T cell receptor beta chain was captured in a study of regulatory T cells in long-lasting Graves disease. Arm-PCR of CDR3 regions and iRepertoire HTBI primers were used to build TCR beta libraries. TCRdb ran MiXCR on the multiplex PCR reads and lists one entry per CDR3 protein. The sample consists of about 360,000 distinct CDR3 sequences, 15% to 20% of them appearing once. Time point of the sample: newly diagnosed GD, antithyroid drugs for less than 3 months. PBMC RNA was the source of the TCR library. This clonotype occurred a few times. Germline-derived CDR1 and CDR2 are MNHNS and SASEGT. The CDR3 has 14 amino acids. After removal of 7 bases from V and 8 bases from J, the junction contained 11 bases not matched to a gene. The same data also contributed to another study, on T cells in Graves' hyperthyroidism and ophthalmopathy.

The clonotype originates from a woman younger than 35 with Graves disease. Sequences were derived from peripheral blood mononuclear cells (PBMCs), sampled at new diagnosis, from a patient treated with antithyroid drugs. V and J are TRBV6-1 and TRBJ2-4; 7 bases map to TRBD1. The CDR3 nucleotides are TGTGCCAGCAATCAAGGGGACAGCTATGACATTCAGTACTTC. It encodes CASNQGDSYDIQYF.